Below are 4 T cell receptor beta chains sequenced from a single sample in a study of blood T cell repertoires in COVID-19 (dated by TCRdb to about 2020). Libraries were constructed by the immunoSEQ multiplex PCR assay. TCRdb provides this immuneACCESS table in a form limited to in-frame rearrangements. Some clones are lacking; in checked studies, under half of them reflect an unresolved V gene, and why the rest are absent is not known. The sample includes about 130,000 clones, with roughly 90% observed a single time. The ten largest clones represent roughly 5% of the sample. Sequenced material: peripheral blood. The receptors stem from a man between 60 and 75 years old with COVID-19, enrolled during active disease.

This clone has more than one count but fewer than ten. The V gene is TRBV30, the J gene TRBJ1-5; TRBD1 matches at 10 bases. The V gene's germline CDR1 is GTSNPN and CDR2 SVGIG (reference sequence). CDR3 size: 16 residues. V shed 2 bases, J shed 5 bases, and the junction held 9 bases outside the gene matches. CDR3 region: CAWSWGSDRGHQPQHF. Here the CDR3 DNA reads TGTGCCTGGAGTTGGGGCTCCGACAGGGGGCATCAGCCCCAGCATTTT.

The sample holds a few counts of this clone. The V and J genes are TRBV6-1 and TRBJ1-1; 9 bases are a match to TRBD1. This CDR3 comprises 19 residues. The trim removed 0 bases at V and 4 bases at J, leaving 15 bases unmatched. CDR1 and CDR2 from the germline V gene are MNHNS and SASEGT. The CDR3 region has the DNA TGTGCCAGCAGTGAAGCGCGGGCCTCCGGGACAGGGAGTCCCACTGAAGCTTTCTTT. Translating gives CASSEARASGTGSPTEAFF.

The chain uses TRBV12-5 and TRBJ1-3; the D gene is possibly TRBD1 (6 bases). Looked up from germline, CDR1 is LGHNT and CDR2 is FRNRAP. The CDR3 is 18 residues long. The ends were cut back, 4 bases at V and 0 bases at J, with 19 bases in the middle. The CDR3: CASGSPPGGADSGNTIYF. The CDR3 DNA sequence: TGTGCTAGTGGTTCCCCTCCGGGGGGCGCAGACTCTGGAAACACCATATATTTT.

CDR3 sequence: CASSYSGAGGGEQFF. DNA for the CDR3: TGTGCCAGCAGTTACTCTGGAGCGGGAGGTGGAGAGCAGTTCTTC. The chain links TRBV6-2 or TRBV6-3 to TRBJ2-1, with 9 positions matching TRBD2. V lost 0 bases to trimming and J lost 10 bases; unmatched junction nucleotides: 7. Germline assignment: CDR1 MNHEY and CDR2 SVGEGT. The CDR3 length is 15 residues.